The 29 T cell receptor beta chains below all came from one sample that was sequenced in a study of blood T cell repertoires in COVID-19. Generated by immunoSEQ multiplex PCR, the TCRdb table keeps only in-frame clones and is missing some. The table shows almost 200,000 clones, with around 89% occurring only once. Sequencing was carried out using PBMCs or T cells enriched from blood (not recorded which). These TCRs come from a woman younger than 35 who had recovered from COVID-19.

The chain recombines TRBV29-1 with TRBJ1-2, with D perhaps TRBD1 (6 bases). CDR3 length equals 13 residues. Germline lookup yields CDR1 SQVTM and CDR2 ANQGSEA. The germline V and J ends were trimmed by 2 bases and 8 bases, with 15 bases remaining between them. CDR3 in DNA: TGCAGCGTTGAACCACAGGGAGCTCAGGGCTACACCTTC. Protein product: CSVEPQGAQGYTF.

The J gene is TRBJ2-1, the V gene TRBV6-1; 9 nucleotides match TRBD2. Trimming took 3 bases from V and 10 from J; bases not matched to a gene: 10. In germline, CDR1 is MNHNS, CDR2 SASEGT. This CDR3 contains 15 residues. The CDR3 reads CASSDDAGGPKEQFF. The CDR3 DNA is TGTGCCAGCAGTGACGATGCGGGGGGGCCAAAGGAGCAGTTCTTC.

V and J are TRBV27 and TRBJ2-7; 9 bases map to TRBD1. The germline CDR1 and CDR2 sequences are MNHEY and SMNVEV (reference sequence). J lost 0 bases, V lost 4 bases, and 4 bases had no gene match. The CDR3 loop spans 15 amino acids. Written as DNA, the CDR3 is TGTGCCAGCAGTTCCCGGGACAGGGCCTCCTACGAGCAGTACTTC. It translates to CASSSRDRASYEQYF.

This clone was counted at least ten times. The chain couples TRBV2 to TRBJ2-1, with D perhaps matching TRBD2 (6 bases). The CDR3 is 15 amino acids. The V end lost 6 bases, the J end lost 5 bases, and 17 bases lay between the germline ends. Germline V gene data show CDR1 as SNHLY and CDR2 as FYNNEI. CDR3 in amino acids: CASRALRGWDNEQFF. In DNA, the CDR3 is TGTGCCAGCAGGGCCCTCCGGGGGTGGGACAATGAGCAGTTCTTC.

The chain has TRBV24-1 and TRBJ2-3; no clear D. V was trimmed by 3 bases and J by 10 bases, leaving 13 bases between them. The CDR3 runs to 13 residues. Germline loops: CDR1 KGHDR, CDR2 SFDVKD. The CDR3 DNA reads TGTGCCACCAGTGATCCCCCCCTGGGCGCGCAGTATTTT. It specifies CATSDPPLGAQYF.

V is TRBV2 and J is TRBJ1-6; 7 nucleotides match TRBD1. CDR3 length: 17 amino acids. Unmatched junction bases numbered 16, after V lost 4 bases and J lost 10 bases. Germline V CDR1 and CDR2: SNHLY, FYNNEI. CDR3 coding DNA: TGTGCCAGCAGTGGCCTCCCCGGGGGACAGAATCGATCACCCCTCCACTTT. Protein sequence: CASSGLPGGQNRSPLHF. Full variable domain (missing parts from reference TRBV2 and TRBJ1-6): EPEVTQTPSHQVTQMGQEVILRCVPISNHLYFYWYRQILGQKVEFLVSFYNNEISEKSEIFDDQFSVERPDGSNFTLKIRSTKLEDSAMYFCASSGLPGGQNRSPLHFGNGTRLTVT.

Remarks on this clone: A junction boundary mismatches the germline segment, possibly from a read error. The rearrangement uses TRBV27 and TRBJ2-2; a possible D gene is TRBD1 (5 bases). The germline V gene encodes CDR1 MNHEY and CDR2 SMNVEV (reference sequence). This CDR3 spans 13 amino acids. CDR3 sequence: CASRAGNPGELFF. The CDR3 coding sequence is TGTGCCAGCAGGGCAGGGAACCCCGGGGAGCTGTTTTTT.

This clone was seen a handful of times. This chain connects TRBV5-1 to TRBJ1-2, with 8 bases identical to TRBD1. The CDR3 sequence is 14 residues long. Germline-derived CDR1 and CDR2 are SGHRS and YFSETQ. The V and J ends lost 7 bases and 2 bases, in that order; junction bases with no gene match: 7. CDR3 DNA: TGCGCCAGCTTCAGGGGGCCCGAGAACTATGGCTACACCTTC. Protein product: CASFRGPENYGYTF.

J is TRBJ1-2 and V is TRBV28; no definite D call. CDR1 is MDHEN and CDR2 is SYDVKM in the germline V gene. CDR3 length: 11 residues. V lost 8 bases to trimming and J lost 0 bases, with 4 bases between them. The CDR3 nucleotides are TGTGCCAGCCGAGCTAACTATGGCTACACCTTC. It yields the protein CASRANYGYTF.

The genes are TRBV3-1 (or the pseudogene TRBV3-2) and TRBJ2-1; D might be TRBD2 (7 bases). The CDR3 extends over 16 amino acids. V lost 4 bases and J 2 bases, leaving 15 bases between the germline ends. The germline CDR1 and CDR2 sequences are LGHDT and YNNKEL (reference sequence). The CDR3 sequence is CASSPGAGAPYNEQFF. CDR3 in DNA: TGTGCCAGCAGCCCGGGGGCGGGGGCCCCCTACAATGAGCAGTTCTTC.

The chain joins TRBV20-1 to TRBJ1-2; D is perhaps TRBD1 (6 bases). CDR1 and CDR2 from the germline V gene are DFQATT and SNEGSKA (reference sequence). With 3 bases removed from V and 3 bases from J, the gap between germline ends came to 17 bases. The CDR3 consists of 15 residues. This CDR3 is CSASQQQGADYGYTF. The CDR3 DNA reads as TGCAGTGCTAGTCAACAACAGGGCGCGGACTATGGCTACACCTTC.

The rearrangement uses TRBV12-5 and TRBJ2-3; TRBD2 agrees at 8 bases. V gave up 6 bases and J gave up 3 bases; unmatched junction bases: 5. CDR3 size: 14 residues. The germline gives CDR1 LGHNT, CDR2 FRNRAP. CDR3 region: CASGFSGGTDTQYF. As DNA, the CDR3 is TGTGCTAGTGGCTTCTCGGGGGGGACAGATACGCAGTATTTT.

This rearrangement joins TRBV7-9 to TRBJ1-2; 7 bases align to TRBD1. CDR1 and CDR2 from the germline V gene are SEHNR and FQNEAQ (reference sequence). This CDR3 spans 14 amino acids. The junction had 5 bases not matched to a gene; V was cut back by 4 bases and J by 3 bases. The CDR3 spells CASSSTGTDYGYTF. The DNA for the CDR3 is TGTGCCAGCAGCTCGACAGGGACAGACTATGGCTACACCTTC.

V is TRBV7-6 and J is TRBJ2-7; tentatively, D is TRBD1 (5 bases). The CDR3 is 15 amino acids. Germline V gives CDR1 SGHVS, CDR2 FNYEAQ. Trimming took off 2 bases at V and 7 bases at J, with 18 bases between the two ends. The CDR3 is CASSLLSAGSREQYF. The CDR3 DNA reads TGTGCCAGCAGCTTACTCTCGGCAGGGTCTCGTGAGCAGTACTTC.

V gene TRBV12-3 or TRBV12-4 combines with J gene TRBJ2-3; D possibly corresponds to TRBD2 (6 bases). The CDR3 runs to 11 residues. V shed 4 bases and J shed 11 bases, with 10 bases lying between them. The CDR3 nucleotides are TGTGCCAGCAGTTCTAGCGTTGGGCAGTATTTT. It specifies CASSSSVGQYF.

In DNA, the CDR3 is TGTGCCAGCAGCCGGGGACAGCATGAAGCTTTCTTT. Amino acids: CASSRGQHEAFF. The chain is built from TRBV28 and TRBJ1-1; 7 bases map to TRBD1. CDR3 size: 12 residues. Germline-derived CDR1 and CDR2 are MDHEN and SYDVKM. Trimming cost V 6 bases and J 7 bases; bases outside gene matches: 5.

CDR3: CATSDPRTDGDTQYF. As DNA, the CDR3 is TGTGCCACCAGTGATCCCCGGACAGATGGAGATACGCAGTATTTT. The chain is built from TRBV24-1 and TRBJ2-3, with a weak D call TRBD1 (6 bases). The CDR3 loop spans 15 amino acids. Trimming cost V 3 bases and J 5 bases, with 14 bases left between them. The V gene's germline CDR1 is KGHDR and CDR2 SFDVKD.

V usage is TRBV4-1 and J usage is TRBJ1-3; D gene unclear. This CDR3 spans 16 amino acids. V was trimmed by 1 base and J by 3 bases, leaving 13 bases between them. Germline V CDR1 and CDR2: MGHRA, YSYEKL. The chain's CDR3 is CASSQGRGRSGNTIYF. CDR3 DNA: TGCGCCAGCAGCCAAGGTCGGGGAAGGAGTGGAAACACCATATATTTT.

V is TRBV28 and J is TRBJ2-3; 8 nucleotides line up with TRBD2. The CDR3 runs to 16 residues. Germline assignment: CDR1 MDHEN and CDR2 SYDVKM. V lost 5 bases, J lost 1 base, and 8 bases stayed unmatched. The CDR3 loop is CASSPQTGGGTDTQYF. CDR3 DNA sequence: TGTGCCAGCAGTCCTCAGACCGGGGGGGGCACAGATACGCAGTATTTT.

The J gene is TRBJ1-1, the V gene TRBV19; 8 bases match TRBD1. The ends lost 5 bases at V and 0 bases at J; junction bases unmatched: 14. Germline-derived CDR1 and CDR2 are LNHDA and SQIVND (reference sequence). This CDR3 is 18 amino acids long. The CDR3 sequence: CASSLGQGAFSLNTEAFF. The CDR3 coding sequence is TGTGCCAGTAGTCTCGGACAGGGCGCCTTCTCCCTGAACACTGAAGCTTTCTTT.

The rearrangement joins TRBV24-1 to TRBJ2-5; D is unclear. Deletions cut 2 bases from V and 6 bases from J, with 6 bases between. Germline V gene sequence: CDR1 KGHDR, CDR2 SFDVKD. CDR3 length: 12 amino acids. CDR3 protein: CATSDSDKTQYF. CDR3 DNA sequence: TGTGCCACCAGTGATTCCGACAAGACCCAGTACTTC.

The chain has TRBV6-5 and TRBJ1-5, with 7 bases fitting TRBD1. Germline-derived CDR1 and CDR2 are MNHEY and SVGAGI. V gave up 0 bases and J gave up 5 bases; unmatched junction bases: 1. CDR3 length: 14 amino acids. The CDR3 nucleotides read TGTGCCAGCAGTTACTCAGGGGGCGATCAGCCCCAGCATTTT. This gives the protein CASSYSGGDQPQHF.

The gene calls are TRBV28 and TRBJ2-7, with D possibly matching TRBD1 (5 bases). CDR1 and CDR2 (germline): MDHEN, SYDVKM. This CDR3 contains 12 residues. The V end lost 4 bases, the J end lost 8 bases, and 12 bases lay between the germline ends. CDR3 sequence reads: CASSSDTKKQYF. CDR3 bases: TGTGCCAGCAGTTCGGACACCAAAAAGCAGTACTTC.

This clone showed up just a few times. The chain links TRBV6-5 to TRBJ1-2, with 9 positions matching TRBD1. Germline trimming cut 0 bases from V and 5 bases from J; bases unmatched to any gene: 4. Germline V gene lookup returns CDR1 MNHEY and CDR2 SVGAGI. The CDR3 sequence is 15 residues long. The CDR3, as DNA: TGTGCCAGCAGTTACTCGACAGGGGGGTCATATGGCTACACCTTC. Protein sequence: CASSYSTGGSYGYTF.

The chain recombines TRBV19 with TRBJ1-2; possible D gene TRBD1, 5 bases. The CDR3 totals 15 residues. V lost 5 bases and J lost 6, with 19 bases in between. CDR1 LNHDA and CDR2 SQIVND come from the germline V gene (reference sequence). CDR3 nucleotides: TGTGCCAGTAGTGCAATCTCCCGGGGGGAAAATGGCTACACCTTC. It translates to CASSAISRGENGYTF.

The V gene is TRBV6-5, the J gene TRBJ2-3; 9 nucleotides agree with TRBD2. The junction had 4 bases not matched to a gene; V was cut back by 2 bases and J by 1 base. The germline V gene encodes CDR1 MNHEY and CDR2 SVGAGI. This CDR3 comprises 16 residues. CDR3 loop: CASSYVQRGGTDTQYF. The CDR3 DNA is TGTGCCAGCAGTTACGTCCAGCGGGGGGGCACAGATACGCAGTATTTT.

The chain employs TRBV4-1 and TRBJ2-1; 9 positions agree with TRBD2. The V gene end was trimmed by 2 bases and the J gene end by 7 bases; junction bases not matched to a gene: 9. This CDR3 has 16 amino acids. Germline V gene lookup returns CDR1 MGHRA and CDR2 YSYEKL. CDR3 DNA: TGCGCCAGCAGCCAAATGGGCGGGGGGGCGAGGAATGAGCAGTTCTTC. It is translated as CASSQMGGGARNEQFF.

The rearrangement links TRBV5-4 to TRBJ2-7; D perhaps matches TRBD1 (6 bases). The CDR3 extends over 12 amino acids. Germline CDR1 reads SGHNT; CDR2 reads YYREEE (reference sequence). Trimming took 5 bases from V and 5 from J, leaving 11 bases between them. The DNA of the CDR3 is TGTGCCAGCAGTCCGACAGGTAACGAGCAGTACTTC. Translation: CASSPTGNEQYF.

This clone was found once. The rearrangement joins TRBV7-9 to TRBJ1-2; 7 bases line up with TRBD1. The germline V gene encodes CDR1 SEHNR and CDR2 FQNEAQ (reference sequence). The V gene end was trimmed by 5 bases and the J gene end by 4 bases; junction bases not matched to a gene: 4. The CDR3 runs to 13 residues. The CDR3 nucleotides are TGTGCCAGCAGCCCACAGGGGTCCTATGGCTACACCTTC. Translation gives CASSPQGSYGYTF.